The entry that follows covers one TCR beta chain sequence. The antigen remains undetermined. This sample was included in a study of T cell responses to AZD1222 COVID-19 vaccine. Regarding the study as a whole: Spike was spanned by vaccine-associated CD4 TCRs, which were dominant at 160-218 and 743-854. In a largely white British group with more females than males, clonal diversity was possibly underestimated. The study identified only a handful of AZD1222 recipients as seropositive at baseline. Reportedly, nearly half of unique spike TCRs recognized epitopes outside B.1.351/B.1.1.7 mutations.

The table came from immunoSEQ multiplex PCR; TCRdb's copy has only in-frame clones and leaves some out. The sample lists tens of thousands of clones; about 91% were seen once. The V and J ends lost 3 bases and 7 bases respectively, with 15 bases between them. Germline CDR1 reads LNHDA; CDR2 reads SQIVND (reference sequence). CDR3 length equals 15 residues. This chain links TRBV19 with TRBJ1-4; D perhaps matches TRBD1 (5 bases). Sequences were derived from peripheral blood, sampled 28 days after the second dose of the MenACWY control vaccine. The clonotype originates from an adult who received the MenACWY meningococcal vaccine as a control. CDR3 region: CASSISLQGSEKLFF. The CDR3, as DNA: TGTGCCAGTAGTATCAGTCTCCAGGGTAGTGAAAAACTGTTTTTT.